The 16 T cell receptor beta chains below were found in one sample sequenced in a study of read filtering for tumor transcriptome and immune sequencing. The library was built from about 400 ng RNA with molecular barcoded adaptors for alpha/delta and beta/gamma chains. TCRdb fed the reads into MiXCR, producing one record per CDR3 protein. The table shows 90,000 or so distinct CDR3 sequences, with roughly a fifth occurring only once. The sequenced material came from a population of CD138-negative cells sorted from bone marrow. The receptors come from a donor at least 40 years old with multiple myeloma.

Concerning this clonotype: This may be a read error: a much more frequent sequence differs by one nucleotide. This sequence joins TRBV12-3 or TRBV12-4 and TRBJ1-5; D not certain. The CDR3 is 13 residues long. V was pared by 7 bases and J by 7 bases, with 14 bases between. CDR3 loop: CASTSNLRQPQHF. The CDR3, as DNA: TGTGCCAGCACCTCGAACCTCCGGCAGCCCCAGCATTTT.

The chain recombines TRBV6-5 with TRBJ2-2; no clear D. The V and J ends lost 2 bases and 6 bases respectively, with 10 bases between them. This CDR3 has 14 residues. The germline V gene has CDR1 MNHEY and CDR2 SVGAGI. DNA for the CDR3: TGTGCCAGCAGTTACCTATCTAGTCCCGGGGAGCTGTTTTTT. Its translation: CASSYLSSPGELFF.

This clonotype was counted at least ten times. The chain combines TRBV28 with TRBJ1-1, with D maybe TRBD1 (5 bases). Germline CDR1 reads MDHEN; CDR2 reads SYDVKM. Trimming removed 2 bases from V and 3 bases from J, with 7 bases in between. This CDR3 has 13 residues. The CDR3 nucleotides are TGTGCCAGCAGTTTAAGGGGCCACACTGAAGCTTTCTTT. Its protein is CASSLRGHTEAFF.

The CDR3 region is CASNRQRAMGYNEQFF. CDR3 DNA: TGTGCCAGCAACCGTCAGAGGGCTATGGGATACAATGAGCAGTTCTTC. The chain combines TRBV14 with TRBJ2-1; D possibly corresponds to TRBD2 (5 bases). The CDR3 consists of 16 residues. Germline CDR1 SGHDN, CDR2 FVKESK. Trimming removed 7 bases at V and 4 bases at J, with 20 bases between.

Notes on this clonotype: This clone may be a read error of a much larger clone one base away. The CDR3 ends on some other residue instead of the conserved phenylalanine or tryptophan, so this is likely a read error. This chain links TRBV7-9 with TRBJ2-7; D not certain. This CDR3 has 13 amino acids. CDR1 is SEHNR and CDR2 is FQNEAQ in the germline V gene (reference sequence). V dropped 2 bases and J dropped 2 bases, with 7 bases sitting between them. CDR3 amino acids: CASSLQAPYEQYS. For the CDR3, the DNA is TGTGCCAGCAGCTTACAAGCCCCCTACGAGCAGTACTCC.

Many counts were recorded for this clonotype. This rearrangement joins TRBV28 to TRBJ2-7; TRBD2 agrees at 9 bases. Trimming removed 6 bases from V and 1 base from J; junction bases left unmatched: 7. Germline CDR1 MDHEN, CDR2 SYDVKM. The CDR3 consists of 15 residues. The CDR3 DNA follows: TGTGCCAGCAGGGGGGAGCGGGGGGCTTCCTACGAGCAGTACTTC. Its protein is CASRGERGASYEQYF. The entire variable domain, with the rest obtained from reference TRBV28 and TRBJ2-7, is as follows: DVKVTQSSRYLVKRTGEKVFLECVQDMDHENMFWYRQDPGLGLRLIYFSYDVKMKEKGDIPEGYSVSREKKERFSLILESASTNQTSMYLCASRGERGASYEQYFGPGTRLTVT.

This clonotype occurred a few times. CDR3 amino acids: CASSIGTGLLNTEAFF. The DNA for the CDR3 is TGTGCCAGTAGTATCGGAACAGGTCTTTTGAACACTGAAGCTTTCTTT. The chain employs TRBV19 and TRBJ1-1; D may be TRBD1 (5 bases). In germline, CDR1 is LNHDA, CDR2 SQIVND (reference sequence). Trimming took off 3 bases at V and 0 bases at J, with 14 bases between the two ends. The CDR3 is 16 residues long.

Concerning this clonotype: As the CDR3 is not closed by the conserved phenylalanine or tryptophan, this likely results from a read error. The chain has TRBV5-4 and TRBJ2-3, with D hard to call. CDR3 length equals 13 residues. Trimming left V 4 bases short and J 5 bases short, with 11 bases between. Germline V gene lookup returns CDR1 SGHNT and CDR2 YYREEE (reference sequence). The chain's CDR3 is CASSLELEDTQYY. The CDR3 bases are TGTGCCAGCAGCCTGGAACTCGAAGATACGCAGTATTAT.

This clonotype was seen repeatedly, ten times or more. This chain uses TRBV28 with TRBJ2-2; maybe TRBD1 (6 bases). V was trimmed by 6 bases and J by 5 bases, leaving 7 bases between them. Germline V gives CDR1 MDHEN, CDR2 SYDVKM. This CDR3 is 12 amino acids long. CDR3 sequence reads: CASSTGTGELFF. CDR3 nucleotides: TGTGCCAGCAGCACAGGGACCGGGGAGCTGTTTTTT. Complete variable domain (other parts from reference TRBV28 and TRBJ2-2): DVKVTQSSRYLVKRTGEKVFLECVQDMDHENMFWYRQDPGLGLRLIYFSYDVKMKEKGDIPEGYSVSREKKERFSLILESASTNQTSMYLCASSTGTGELFFGEGSRLTVL.

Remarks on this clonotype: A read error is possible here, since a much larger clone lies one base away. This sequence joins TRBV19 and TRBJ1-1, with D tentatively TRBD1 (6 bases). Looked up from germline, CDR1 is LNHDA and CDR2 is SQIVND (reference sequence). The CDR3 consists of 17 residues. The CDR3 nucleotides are TGTGCCAGTAGTCTACCAGGGACAATTATTGGGAACACTGAAGCTTCCTTT. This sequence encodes CASSLPGTIIGNTEASF.

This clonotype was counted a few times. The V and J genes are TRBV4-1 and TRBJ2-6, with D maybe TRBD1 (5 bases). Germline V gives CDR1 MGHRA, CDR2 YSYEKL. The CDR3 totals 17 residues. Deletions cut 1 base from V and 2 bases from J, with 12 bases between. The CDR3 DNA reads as TGCGCCAGCAGCCAAGGACGGCAGGGCACTGGGGCCAACGTCCTGACTTTC. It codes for CASSQGRQGTGANVLTF.

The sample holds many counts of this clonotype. CDR3 loop: CSARNPRTSGGSSYNEQFF. The CDR3 DNA is TGCAGTGCCCGGAACCCCCGGACTAGCGGGGGAAGCTCCTACAATGAGCAGTTCTTC. The chain is built from TRBV20-1 and TRBJ2-1; 13 nucleotides agree with TRBD2. Germline values: CDR1 DFQATT, CDR2 SNEGSKA (reference sequence). The CDR3 consists of 19 residues. The J segment lost 0 bases and the V segment lost 6 bases, leaving 14 bases of the junction unmatched.

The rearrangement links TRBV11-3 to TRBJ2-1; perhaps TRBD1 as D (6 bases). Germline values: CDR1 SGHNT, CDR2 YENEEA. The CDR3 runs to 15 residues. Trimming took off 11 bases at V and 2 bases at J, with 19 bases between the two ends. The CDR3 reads CAYSSTGTTYNEQFF. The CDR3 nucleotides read TGTGCCTACAGCTCAACCGGGACAACCTACAATGAGCAGTTCTTC.

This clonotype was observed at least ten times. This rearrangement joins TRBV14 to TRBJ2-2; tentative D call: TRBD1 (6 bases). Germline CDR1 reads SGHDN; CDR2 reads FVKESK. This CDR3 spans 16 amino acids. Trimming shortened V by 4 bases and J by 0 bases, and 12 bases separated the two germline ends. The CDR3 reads CASSPLGGPNTGELFF. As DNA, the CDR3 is TGTGCCAGCAGCCCTCTAGGGGGTCCGAACACCGGGGAGCTGTTTTTT.

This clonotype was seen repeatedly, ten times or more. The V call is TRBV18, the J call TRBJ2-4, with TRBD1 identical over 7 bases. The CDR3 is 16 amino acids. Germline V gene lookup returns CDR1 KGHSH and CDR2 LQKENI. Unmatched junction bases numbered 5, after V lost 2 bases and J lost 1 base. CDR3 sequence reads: CASSPEGQLAKNIQYF. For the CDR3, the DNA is TGTGCCAGCTCACCAGAGGGACAGCTCGCCAAAAACATTCAGTACTTC.

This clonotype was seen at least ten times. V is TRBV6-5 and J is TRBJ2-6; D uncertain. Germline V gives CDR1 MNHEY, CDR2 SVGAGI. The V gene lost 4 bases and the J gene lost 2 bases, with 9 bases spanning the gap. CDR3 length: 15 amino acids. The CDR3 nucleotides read TGTGCCAGCAGTTCAAGCATGGCTGGGGCCAACGTCCTGACTTTC. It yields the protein CASSSSMAGANVLTF.